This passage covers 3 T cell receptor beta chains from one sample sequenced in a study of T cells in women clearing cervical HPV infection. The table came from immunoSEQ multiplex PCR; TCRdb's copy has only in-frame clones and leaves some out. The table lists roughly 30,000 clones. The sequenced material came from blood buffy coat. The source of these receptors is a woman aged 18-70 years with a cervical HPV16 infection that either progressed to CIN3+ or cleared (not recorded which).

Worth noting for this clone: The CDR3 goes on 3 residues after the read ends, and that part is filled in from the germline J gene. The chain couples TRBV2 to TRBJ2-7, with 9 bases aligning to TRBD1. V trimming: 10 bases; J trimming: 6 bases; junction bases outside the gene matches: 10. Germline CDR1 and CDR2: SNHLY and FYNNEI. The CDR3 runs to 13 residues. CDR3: CATTYRGQGEQYF. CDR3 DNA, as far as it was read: TGTGCCACCACCTACAGGGGGCAGGGCGAG.

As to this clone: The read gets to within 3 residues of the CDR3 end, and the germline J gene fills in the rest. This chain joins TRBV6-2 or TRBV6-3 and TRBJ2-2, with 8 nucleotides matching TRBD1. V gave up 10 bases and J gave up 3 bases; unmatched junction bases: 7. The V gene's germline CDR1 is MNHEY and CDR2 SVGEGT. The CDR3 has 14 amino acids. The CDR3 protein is CAIRTGTYTGELFF. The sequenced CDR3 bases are TGTGCCATAAGGACAGGGACGTACACCGGGGAG.

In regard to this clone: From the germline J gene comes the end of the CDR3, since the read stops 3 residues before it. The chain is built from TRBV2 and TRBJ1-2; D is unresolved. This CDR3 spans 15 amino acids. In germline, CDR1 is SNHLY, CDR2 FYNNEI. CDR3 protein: CASNPLAGVLSDYTF. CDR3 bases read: TGTGCCAGCAATCCCCTAGCGGGAGTGTTAAGTGAC.